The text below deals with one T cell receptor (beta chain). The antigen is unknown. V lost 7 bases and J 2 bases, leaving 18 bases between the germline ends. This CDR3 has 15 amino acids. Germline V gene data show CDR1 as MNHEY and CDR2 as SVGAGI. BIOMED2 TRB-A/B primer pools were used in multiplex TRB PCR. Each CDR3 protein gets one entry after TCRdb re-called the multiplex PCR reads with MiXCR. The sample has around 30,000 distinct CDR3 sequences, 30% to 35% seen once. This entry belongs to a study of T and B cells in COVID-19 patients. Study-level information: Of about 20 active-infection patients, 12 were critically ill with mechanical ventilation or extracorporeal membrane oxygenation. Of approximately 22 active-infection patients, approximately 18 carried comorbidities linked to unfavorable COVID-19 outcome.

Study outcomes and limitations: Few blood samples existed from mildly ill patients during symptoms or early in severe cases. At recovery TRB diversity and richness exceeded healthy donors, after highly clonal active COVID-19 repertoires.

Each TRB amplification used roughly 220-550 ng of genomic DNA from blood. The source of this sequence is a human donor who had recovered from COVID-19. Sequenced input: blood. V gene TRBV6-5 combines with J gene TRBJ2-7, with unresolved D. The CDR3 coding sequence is TGTGCCAGCACCAAGGACGCCGTCCCTGCCTACGAGCAGTACTTC. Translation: CASTKDAVPAYEQYF.